One and the same sample provided the 16 T cell receptor beta chains below, sequenced in a study of cytotoxic CD8 clonotypes in ibrutinib-treated CLL (dated by TCRdb to about 2021). The time point label, as the study defines it: progressive disease on ibrutinib. Library prep was done by the immunoSEQ multiplex PCR assay. Drawn from immuneACCESS, this table holds only the in-frame rearrangements with V and J called that TCRdb kept. Clones are partly lost; checked studies trace under half to an unresolved V gene and leave the rest unexplained. Within this sample are 250,000 to 350,000 clones, with approximately 76% of them counted one time only. The leading ten clones occupy about 5.3% of the sample. The sample consisted of PBMCs, taken at disease progression, from a patient treated with ibrutinib. Every receptor here comes from a human donor with chronic lymphocytic leukemia.

The genes are TRBV6-5 and TRBJ1-2, with D uncertain. The CDR3 is made up of 12 amino acids. Trimming left V 4 bases short and J 4 bases short, with 7 bases between. Germline-derived CDR1 and CDR2 are MNHEY and SVGAGI. The CDR3 loop is CASSLGLYGYTF. CDR3 nucleotides: TGTGCCAGCAGTTTAGGACTCTATGGCTACACCTTC.

The chain has TRBV6-5 and TRBJ2-7; 10 positions agree with TRBD1. The CDR3 length is 14 residues. The germline gives CDR1 MNHEY, CDR2 SVGAGI. Trimming cost V 4 bases and J 7 bases; bases outside gene matches: 7. DNA of the CDR3: TGTGCCAGCAGTTGGGGACAGGGGTTGGTAGAGCAGTACTTC. Protein: CASSWGQGLVEQYF.

The rearrangement uses TRBV19 and TRBJ2-2, with 11 nucleotides matching TRBD2. The germline CDR1 and CDR2 sequences are LNHDA and SQIVND (reference sequence). The V and J ends lost 8 bases and 6 bases, in that order; junction bases with no gene match: 5. The CDR3 covers 14 residues. The CDR3 reads CASRLAGGAGELFF. CDR3 sequence (DNA): TGTGCCAGTCGGCTAGCGGGGGGCGCCGGGGAGCTGTTTTTT.

This chain uses TRBV28 with TRBJ1-1; no clear D gene. Germline CDR1 is MDHEN and CDR2 is SYDVKM. Trimming stripped 1 base from V and 2 bases from J, with 11 bases between. The CDR3 has 15 amino acids. The CDR3 DNA reads TGTGCCAGCAGTTTATCATGGAATTTAAACACTGAAGCTTTCTTT. Encoded protein: CASSLSWNLNTEAFF.

The genes are TRBV11-2 and TRBJ2-1, with D perhaps assigned TRBD1 or TRBD2 (7 bases each). The V gene's germline CDR1 is SGHAT and CDR2 FQNNGV. Trimming cost V 5 bases and J 7 bases, with 21 bases left between them. This CDR3 comprises 16 residues. This chain's CDR3 is CASSPWEGTEPNEQFF. For the CDR3, the DNA is TGTGCCAGCAGCCCGTGGGAGGGGACAGAACCTAATGAGCAGTTCTTC.

V is TRBV11-2 and J is TRBJ2-7; 9 bases align to TRBD1. The germline V gene has CDR1 SGHAT and CDR2 FQNNGV. The CDR3 length is 14 residues. Trimming took 3 bases from V and 2 from J; bases not matched to a gene: 2. The CDR3 spells CASSLDRGTYEQYF. In DNA form, the CDR3 reads TGTGCCAGCAGCTTGGACAGGGGTACCTACGAGCAGTACTTC.

This rearrangement joins TRBV5-1 to TRBJ2-7, with TRBD2 matching 8 bases. The CDR3 covers 15 residues. Germline-derived CDR1 and CDR2 are SGHRS and YFSETQ. Unmatched junction bases numbered 6, after V lost 4 bases and J lost 0 bases. CDR3 region: CASSVRLASSYEQYF. As DNA, the CDR3 is TGCGCCAGCAGCGTCAGACTAGCGTCCTCCTACGAGCAGTACTTC.

This chain joins TRBV7-2 and TRBJ1-5, with 8 nucleotides matching TRBD1. Germline CDR1 and CDR2: SGHTA and FQGNSA. V gave up 5 bases and J gave up 11 bases; unmatched junction bases: 11. The CDR3 is 14 amino acids. The CDR3 reads CASSIRTGQSAQHF. The CDR3 DNA follows: TGTGCCAGCAGCATACGGACAGGGCAGTCGGCCCAGCATTTT.

The rearrangement uses TRBV14 and TRBJ2-1; D gene ambiguous. The CDR3 consists of 11 residues. The V gene lost 1 base and the J gene lost 9 bases, with 4 bases spanning the gap. The germline V gene has CDR1 SGHDN and CDR2 FVKESK. CDR3 sequence reads: CASSQGVEQFF. Here the CDR3 DNA reads TGTGCCAGCAGCCAAGGCGTTGAGCAGTTCTTC.

This clone was seen a few times. The V call is TRBV2, the J call TRBJ1-5, with 11 positions matching TRBD1. CDR3 length equals 18 residues. The V gene end was trimmed by 7 bases and the J gene end by 0 bases; junction bases not matched to a gene: 11. Per the germline V gene, CDR1 is SNHLY and CDR2 is FYNNEI. For the CDR3, the DNA is TGTGCCAGCACCTACGGACAGGGGGCCTATTATAGCAATCAGCCCCAGCATTTT. Residues: CASTYGQGAYYSNQPQHF.

The sample holds a few counts of this clone. V gene TRBV7-3 combines with J gene TRBJ2-7, with 11 bases matching TRBD2. J was trimmed by 7 bases and V by 5 bases; bases with no gene match: 4. Germline V CDR1 and CDR2: SGHTA, FQGTGA. The CDR3 loop spans 13 amino acids. The CDR3 reads CASSTTSGSEQYF. CDR3 nucleotides: TGTGCCAGCAGCACCACTAGCGGGAGTGAGCAGTACTTC.

The rearrangement joins TRBV7-9 to TRBJ1-2; D gene unclear. Germline CDR1 and CDR2: SEHNR and FQNEAQ (reference sequence). Trimming took off 1 base at V and 8 bases at J, with 14 bases between the two ends. CDR3 length: 14 residues. CDR3 DNA sequence: TGTGCCAGCAGCTTAGTCCTTAGGACTCGCGGCTACACCTTC. It encodes CASSLVLRTRGYTF.

The chain employs TRBV5-1 and TRBJ1-2; no definite D call. Germline CDR1 reads SGHRS; CDR2 reads YFSETQ. This CDR3 is built from 12 residues. The germline V and J ends were trimmed by 0 bases and 8 bases, with 8 bases remaining between them. The chain's CDR3 is CASSLAGYGYTF. The CDR3 coding sequence is TGCGCCAGCAGCTTGGCCGGTTACGGCTACACCTTC.

V is TRBV2 and J is TRBJ1-3; no firm D call. V was cut by 3 bases and J by 2 bases, with 11 bases left in between. Germline-derived CDR1 and CDR2 are SNHLY and FYNNEI. The CDR3 spans 15 residues. CDR3 coding DNA: TGTGCCAGCAGTGATAGAGGGCTTCCTGGAAACACCATATATTTT. Protein: CASSDRGLPGNTIYF.

J is TRBJ2-1 and V is TRBV29-1, with D possibly matching TRBD2 (5 bases). V was trimmed by 7 bases and J by 6 bases, leaving 16 bases between them. This CDR3 has 13 residues. Germline CDR1 and CDR2: SQVTM and ANQGSEA. CDR3 in amino acids: CSGRSGLTNEQFF. CDR3 nucleotides: TGCAGCGGGAGGTCTGGGCTAACCAATGAGCAGTTCTTC.

In nucleotides, the CDR3 is TGTGCCAGTGGGTTACGGGAGCTGTACGAGCAGTACTTC. This codes for CASGLRELYEQYF. V is TRBV2 and J is TRBJ2-7; tentatively, D is TRBD2 (6 bases). The length of the CDR3 is 13 residues. V gave up 9 bases and J gave up 4 bases, with 16 bases separating them. In germline, CDR1 is SNHLY, CDR2 FYNNEI.